Described below is a single TCR beta chain sequence and its context. Its antigen is not identified. The PCR contained 60 Vbeta and 13 Jbeta primers. Profiled with immunoSEQ multiplex PCR; TCRdb holds only in-frame clones, not every one. Of around 160,000 clones in the sample, around four fifths were seen once. The CDR3 totals 15 residues. The germline gives CDR1 SGDLS, CDR2 YYNGEE. Trimming left V 0 bases short and J 1 base short, with 9 bases between. The entry originates in a study of cytomegalovirus exposure and HLA in healthy donors. The study, taken as a whole, reports: It was taken for granted in presence/absence analyses that sequencing depth across donors was roughly uniform.

The source of this sequence is a man aged 50-60 years in good health and CMV-seropositive. This sequence joins TRBV9 and TRBJ2-3; D gene unclear. Sequencing was carried out using PBMCs. The CDR3 protein is CASSVALFGTDTQYF. CDR3 DNA sequence: TGTGCCAGCAGCGTAGCCCTTTTTGGCACAGATACGCAGTATTTT.